One TCR beta chain is described in this entry. No antigen is known for it. Germline and junction disagree at one end, which may indicate a read error. This CDR3 contains 15 residues. Germline V CDR1 and CDR2: MGHRA, YSYEKL. The data were taken from a study of blood T cells in healthy people across ages. On the study more broadly: Template switching retrieved approximately one barcoded beta molecule for each two T cells.

It was with a sample-barcoded 5' primer and a J-beta primer mix that a second PCR of roughly 7 to 12 cycles was run. Every cDNA molecule bore a tag from a template-switch adaptor containing 12 random nucleotides. TCRdb re-called the 5' RACE reads with MiXCR, one entry per CDR3 protein. The repertoire holds more than 1.4 million distinct CDR3 sequences, with around 39% as singletons. The individuals who served as donors were healthy Caucasians living in Russia, aged roughly 6 to 90. Whole-study results and caveats: The recorded TCR beta diversity per million T cells decreased in a roughly linear manner with age.

The sequenced sample was blood. This sequence originates from a woman aged 18-29 years in good health. The chain carries TRBV4-1 and TRBJ1-6; D possibly corresponds to TRBD1 (6 bases). The CDR3 is CASSLGGQTNSPPHF. CDR3 coding DNA: TGCGCCAGCAGCCTTGGGGGACAAACAAATTCACCCCCCCACTTT.